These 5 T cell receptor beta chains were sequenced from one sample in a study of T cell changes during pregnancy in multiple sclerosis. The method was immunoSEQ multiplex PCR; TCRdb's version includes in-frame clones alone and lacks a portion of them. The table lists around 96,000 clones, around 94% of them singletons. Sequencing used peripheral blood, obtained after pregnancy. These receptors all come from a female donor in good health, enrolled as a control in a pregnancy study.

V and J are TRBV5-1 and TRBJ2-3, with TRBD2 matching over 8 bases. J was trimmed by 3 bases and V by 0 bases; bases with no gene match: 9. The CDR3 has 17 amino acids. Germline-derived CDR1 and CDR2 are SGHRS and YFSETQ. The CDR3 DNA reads TGCGCCAGCAGCTTGGGCCCCGATAGCGGGATAACAGATACGCAGTATTTT. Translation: CASSLGPDSGITDTQYF.

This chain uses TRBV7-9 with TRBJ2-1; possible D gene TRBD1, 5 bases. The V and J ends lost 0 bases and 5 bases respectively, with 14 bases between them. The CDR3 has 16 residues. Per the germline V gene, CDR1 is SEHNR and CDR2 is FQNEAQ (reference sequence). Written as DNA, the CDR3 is TGTGCCAGCAGCTTAGCCCCAGGGTATGTTAACAATGAGCAGTTCTTC. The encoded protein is CASSLAPGYVNNEQFF.

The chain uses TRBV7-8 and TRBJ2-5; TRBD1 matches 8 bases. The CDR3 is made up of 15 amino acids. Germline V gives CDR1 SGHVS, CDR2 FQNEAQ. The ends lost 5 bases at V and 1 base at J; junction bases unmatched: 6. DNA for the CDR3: TGTGCCAGCAGCAACACAGGGGGAATCCAAGAGACCCAGTACTTC. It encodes CASSNTGGIQETQYF.

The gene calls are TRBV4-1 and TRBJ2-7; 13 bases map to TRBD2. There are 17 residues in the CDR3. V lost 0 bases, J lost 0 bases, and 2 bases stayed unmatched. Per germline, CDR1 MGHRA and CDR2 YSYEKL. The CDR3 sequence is CASSQEGLAGTSYEQYF. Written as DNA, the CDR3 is TGCGCCAGCAGCCAAGAGGGACTAGCGGGGACCTCCTACGAGCAGTACTTC.

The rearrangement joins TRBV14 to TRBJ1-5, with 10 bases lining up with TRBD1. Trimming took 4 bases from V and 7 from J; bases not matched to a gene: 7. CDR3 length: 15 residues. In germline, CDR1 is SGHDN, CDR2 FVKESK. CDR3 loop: CASSLTGTGDQPQHF. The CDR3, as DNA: TGTGCCAGCAGCCTAACGGGGACAGGGGACCAGCCCCAGCATTTT.